The rows below give T cell receptor beta chains drawn from one sample of a study of regulatory T cells in long-lasting Graves disease. MiXCR, applied by TCRdb to the multiplex PCR reads, yields one record per CDR3 protein. The data show 550,000 to 700,000 distinct CDR3 sequences, with about 16% seen just once and 9.5% to 15% held by the top ten. These sequences were also reported in another study, on T cells in Graves' hyperthyroidism and ophthalmopathy.

Sequenced here: peripheral blood mononuclear cells (PBMCs), sampled at new diagnosis, from a patient treated with antithyroid drugs. The source is a man between 18 and 35 years old with Graves disease. The CDR3 runs from the conserved cysteine through the conserved F or W. The D gene is left open where the match is weak.

cdr3_aa j_call cdr3_length d_call v_call
CSARTGLADTQYF TRBJ2-3 13 . TRBV20-1
CASSYSNPGWNTEAFF TRBJ1-1 16 . TRBV6-6
CSANQGAGYEQYF TRBJ2-7 13 TRBD1 TRBV29-1
CASSGRTGTYEQYF TRBJ2-7 14 TRBD1 TRBV2
CASIRAAGGGYEQYF TRBJ2-7 15 TRBD1 TRBV28
CASSYLAGGYGQFF TRBJ2-1 14 TRBD2 TRBV7-9
CASSAKGYEQYF TRBJ2-7 12 . TRBV7-6
CASSRILAGQETQYF TRBJ2-5 15 TRBD2 TRBV3-1
CAWSTGHVYGYTF TRBJ1-2 13 . TRBV30
CASSLDAGTSNQPQHF TRBJ1-5 16 . TRBV5-1
CASSPRTGGLGANVLTF TRBJ2-6 17 TRBD1 TRBV18
CSVAQGNTEAFF TRBJ1-1 12 . TRBV29-1
CSARGPNSNQPQHF TRBJ1-5 14 . TRBV20-1